Shown below are 20 T cell receptor beta chains from a single sample sequenced in a study of radiotherapy plus CTLA-4 blockade in lung cancer. Data came from immunoSEQ multiplex PCR; TCRdb stores just in-frame clones and leaves some out. The table lists roughly 100,000 clones, approximately 87% of them singletons. Sequencing was performed on peripheral blood, taken from a patient treated with radiotherapy plus ipilimumab. The receptors stem from a human donor with non-small cell lung cancer that progressed on radiotherapy plus ipilimumab. Some clones in this sample may be carry-over from other donors' samples.

In its sample, this clone was seen once. The V gene is TRBV4-2, the J gene TRBJ1-1; D perhaps matches TRBD1 (6 bases). This CDR3 spans 16 amino acids. Trimming stripped 0 bases from V and 1 base from J, with 12 bases between. Germline CDR1 and CDR2: LGHNA and YNFKEQ. CDR3 DNA sequence: TGTGCCAGCAGCCAAGATGGGGGGGCGGCGAACACTGAAGCTTTCTTT. Translation gives CASSQDGGAANTEAFF.

CDR3 sequence (DNA): TGTGCCAGCAGCCTAGGATTTGGGGCCGGTGAGTACGAGCAGTACTTC. Protein product: CASSLGFGAGEYEQYF. This sequence joins TRBV9 and TRBJ2-7; maybe TRBD1 (5 bases). Germline V gene lookup returns CDR1 SGDLS and CDR2 YYNGEE. Trimming removed 4 bases from V and 4 bases from J, with 21 bases in between. CDR3 size: 16 residues.

This chain connects TRBV7-2 to TRBJ2-7; possible D gene TRBD2, 6 bases. The CDR3 is 15 amino acids. V lost 6 bases and J 0 bases, leaving 15 bases between the germline ends. Germline CDR1 reads SGHTA; CDR2 reads FQGNSA. The CDR3 sequence: CASSSYPGGSYEQYF. The CDR3 DNA reads as TGTGCCAGCAGTTCTTACCCCGGGGGCTCCTACGAGCAGTACTTC.

By share, this clone ranks as medium-sized. The sample carries other DNA sequences with the same CDR3. The rearrangement links TRBV4-1 to TRBJ1-1; D is possibly TRBD1 (5 bases). Trimming stripped 3 bases from V and 1 base from J, with 12 bases between. The CDR3 is 15 amino acids. Germline V lookup: CDR1 MGHRA, CDR2 YSYEKL. DNA for the CDR3: TGCGCCAGCAGCCAGTTAGGGACTGGGAACACTGAAGCTTTCTTT. Translating it yields CASSQLGTGNTEAFF.

The chain has TRBV5-8 and TRBJ1-5; D possibly corresponds to TRBD1 (5 bases). With 0 bases removed from V and 3 bases from J, the gap between germline ends came to 10 bases. Germline loops: CDR1 SGHTS, CDR2 YDEGEE. The CDR3 is 15 residues long. In nucleotides, the CDR3 is TGTGCCAGCAGCTTGGGGGGCAGGGACAATCAGCCCCAGCATTTT. This translates into CASSLGGRDNQPQHF.

The chain joins TRBV7-6 to TRBJ2-1, with D unclear. The CDR3 loop spans 12 amino acids. V was pared by 3 bases and J by 4 bases, with 4 bases between. Germline V lookup: CDR1 SGHVS, CDR2 FNYEAQ. The CDR3 nucleotides read TGTGCCAGCAGCTTTGGATACAATGAGCAGTTCTTC. It yields the protein CASSFGYNEQFF.

CDR3 region: CASSEGPDTQYF. CDR3 nucleotides: TGTGCCAGCAGTGAGGGGCCAGATACGCAGTATTTT. The chain links TRBV7-3 to TRBJ2-3; D is tentatively TRBD1 or TRBD2 (5 bases each). There are 12 residues in the CDR3. The germline CDR1 and CDR2 sequences are SGHTA and FQGTGA. V shed 6 bases and J shed 4 bases, with 8 bases lying between them.

The CDR3 bases are TGTGCCATCAGTGTGAGCGTGCCTGGGGCCAACGTCCTGACTTTC. It translates to CAISVSVPGANVLTF. This chain links TRBV10-3 with TRBJ2-6; the D is unclear. Trimming took 4 bases from V and 2 from J, leaving 9 bases between them. The germline gives CDR1 ENHRY, CDR2 SYGVKD. This CDR3 contains 15 residues.

The gene calls are TRBV19 and TRBJ1-3, with a possible D match to TRBD1 (5 bases). This CDR3 contains 17 residues. Germline lookup yields CDR1 LNHDA and CDR2 SQIVND (reference sequence). Deletions cut 5 bases from V and 0 bases from J, with 17 bases between. This chain's CDR3 is CASSGNRPTSSGNTIYF. The CDR3 DNA is TGTGCCAGTAGTGGGAACAGGCCCACTTCCTCTGGAAACACCATATATTTT.

This chain connects TRBV21-1 to TRBJ2-2. TRBV21-1 is flagged as a pseudogene. The CDR3 length is 16 residues. The CDR3 sequence: CASSEKGLPNTGELFF. CDR3 nucleotides: TGTGCCAGCAGCGAAAAGGGTCTGCCGAACACCGGGGAGCTGTTTTTT.

The chain has TRBV5-1 and TRBJ2-5, with 8 bases aligning to TRBD2. The germline gives CDR1 SGHRS, CDR2 YFSETQ. V lost 7 bases to trimming and J lost 3 bases; unmatched junction nucleotides: 11. This CDR3 region has 15 residues. CDR3 coding DNA: TGCGCCAGCGCCCATTTGCGGGGGGTGGAAGAGACCCAGTACTTC. Protein product: CASAHLRGVEETQYF.

V and J are TRBV5-1 and TRBJ2-3; TRBD2 matches 9 bases. Germline V CDR1 and CDR2: SGHRS, YFSETQ. The trim removed 0 bases at V and 5 bases at J, leaving 7 bases unmatched. CDR3 length: 16 amino acids. CDR3 in amino acids: CASSLERGAAIDTQYF. In nucleotides, the CDR3 is TGCGCCAGCAGCTTGGAGCGGGGGGCCGCCATAGATACGCAGTATTTT.

The CDR3 loop is CASSPPEGRGRINQPQHF. The DNA of the CDR3 is TGTGCCAGCTCACCACCAGAGGGAAGGGGGCGAATCAATCAGCCCCAGCATTTT. The chain joins TRBV18 to TRBJ1-5, with 7 bases fitting TRBD1. Germline-derived CDR1 and CDR2 are KGHSH and LQKENI. This CDR3 spans 18 amino acids. Trimming at V came to 0 bases and at J to 3 bases, leaving 11 bases not matched to a gene.

The rearrangement uses TRBV2 and TRBJ2-6, with a tentative D call TRBD1 (6 bases). V lost 9 bases, J lost 4 bases, and 10 bases lay in between. Per the germline V gene, CDR1 is SNHLY and CDR2 is FYNNEI. The CDR3 has 13 amino acids. CDR3 nucleotide sequence: TGTGCCAGGAGGACAGCCGGGGCCAACGTCCTGACTTTC. Residues: CARRTAGANVLTF.

The chain uses TRBV2 and TRBJ1-2, with a tentative D call TRBD1 (6 bases). The CDR3 consists of 14 residues. Germline CDR1 is SNHLY and CDR2 is FYNNEI. With 4 bases removed from V and 4 bases from J, the gap between germline ends came to 13 bases. The CDR3 coding sequence is TGTGCCAGCAGTGCCGGACAGCAAACCTATGGCTACACCTTC. Protein sequence: CASSAGQQTYGYTF. Variable domain in full (rest from reference TRBV2 and TRBJ1-2): EPEVTQTPSHQVTQMGQEVILRCVPISNHLYFYWYRQILGQKVEFLVSFYNNEISEKSEIFDDQFSVERPDGSNFTLKIRSTKLEDSAMYFCASSAGQQTYGYTFGSGTRLTVV.

The chain combines TRBV5-4 with TRBJ2-3; D is ambiguous. Trimming stripped 0 bases from V and 0 bases from J, with 8 bases between. This CDR3 contains 15 residues. CDR1 and CDR2 from the germline V gene are SGHNT and YYREEE (reference sequence). CDR3 region: CASSLDLPSTDTQYF. CDR3 DNA: TGTGCCAGCAGCTTGGACTTGCCTAGCACAGATACGCAGTATTTT.

The chain joins TRBV7-2 to TRBJ1-3; D not certain. From germline, CDR1 is SGHTA and CDR2 FQGNSA. CDR3 length: 15 residues. V was trimmed by 7 bases and J by 0 bases, leaving 13 bases between them. The CDR3 DNA sequence: TGTGCCAGCACCGGCGGTCCGAGCTCTGGAAACACCATATATTTT. This codes for CASTGGPSSGNTIYF.

Worth noting for this clone: At the DNA level, this CDR3 is encoded by other sequences in the same sample as well. The V and J genes are TRBV6-1 and TRBJ2-3; D is undetermined. Germline CDR1 MNHNS, CDR2 SASEGT. Trimming left V 1 base short and J 0 bases short, with 14 bases between. This CDR3 contains 17 residues. The CDR3 coding sequence is TGTGCCAGCAGTGAAGGGTGGCCCGCGCTCAGCACAGATACGCAGTATTTT. Residues: CASSEGWPALSTDTQYF.

The chain combines TRBV7-9 with TRBJ2-2; the D is unclear. Germline loops: CDR1 SEHNR, CDR2 FQNEAQ (reference sequence). The CDR3 has 15 amino acids. V was shortened by 3 bases and J by 4 bases, with 12 bases between the two germline ends. CDR3 loop: CASSLTFALTGELFF. CDR3 coding DNA: TGTGCCAGCAGCTTGACTTTCGCGCTCACCGGGGAGCTGTTTTTT. The whole variable domain, remainder taken from reference TRBV7-9 and TRBJ2-2, is DTGVSQNPRHKITKRGQNVTFRCDPISEHNRLYWYRQTLGQGPEFLTYFQNEAQLEKSRLLSDRFSAERPKGSFSTLEIQRTEQGDSAMYLCASSLTFALTGELFFGEGSRLTVL.

The chain recombines TRBV18 with TRBJ2-2; tentative D call: TRBD1 (7 bases). CDR1 KGHSH and CDR2 LQKENI come from the germline V gene. The CDR3 totals 16 residues. Trimming stripped 5 bases from V and 4 bases from J, with 17 bases between. Here the CDR3 reads CASSATGPGGTGELFF. The CDR3 bases are TGTGCCAGCTCAGCGACAGGGCCCGGGGGCACCGGGGAGCTGTTTTTT.